This T cell receptor (beta chain) emerged from a study of Tregs in tolerant kidney transplant recipients. Regarding the study as a whole: This study did not directly address biological reproducibility. Activated donor B cell expansion appeared to reveal the most relevant donor-specific TCRbeta repertoire. Validation in larger populations is needed because few patients were studied.

Thawed PBMCs were FACS-sorted into unstimulated CD4+CD25+CD127- regulatory T cells, CD4+CD25- non-regulatory cells, CD4 and CD8 cells. As to this clone: What it binds is not known.

This table comes from immunoSEQ multiplex PCR, and its TCRdb copy is limited to in-frame clones, with some not included. This sample has around 230,000 clones, with 80% to 85% found just once. This TCR came from a human donor in good health. Input material: CD4+ T cells from blood.

This chain's CDR3 is CASSFGRGNTIYF. CDR3 coding DNA: TGTGCCAGCAGCTTTGGCAGGGGGAACACCATATATTTT. The rearrangement links TRBV7-2 to TRBJ1-3; 7 bases match TRBD1. CDR3 length: 13 amino acids. Germline V gene data show CDR1 as SGHTA and CDR2 as FQGNSA. The trim removed 3 bases at V and 7 bases at J, leaving 3 bases unmatched.